This passage covers 32 T cell receptor beta chains from one sample sequenced in a study of cytomegalovirus exposure and HLA in healthy donors. Use of 60 Vbeta and 13 Jbeta primers characterized the PCR. Here immunoSEQ multiplex PCR was the method, and the copy in TCRdb shows in-frame clones only, minus some. The table shows more than 95,000 clones, with approximately 76% occurring only once. Sequenced material: PBMCs. These receptors were obtained from a man aged 50-60 years in good health and CMV-seropositive.

V usage is TRBV6-5 and J usage is TRBJ2-2; 16 nucleotides agree with TRBD2. Germline V gene lookup returns CDR1 MNHEY and CDR2 SVGAGI. V shed 4 bases and J 6 bases; nucleotides not matched to a gene: 2. The CDR3 has 16 residues. The CDR3 sequence is CASSSGLAGGPGELFF. The CDR3 DNA follows: TGTGCCAGCAGTTCGGGACTAGCGGGGGGGCCCGGGGAGCTGTTTTTT.

The chain is built from TRBV5-1 and TRBJ2-5, with TRBD1 matching over 9 bases. The closer fit of TRBJ2-7 to the DNA end suggests the J call may be wrong. From germline, CDR1 is SGHRS and CDR2 YFSETQ. The length of the CDR3 is 15 residues. The CDR3 here is CASSSGQGRPYEQYF. CDR3 bases: TGCGCCAGCAGCTCAGGACAGGGGCGCCCCTACGAGCAGTACTTC.

V is TRBV9 and J is TRBJ2-2; D may be TRBD1 (6 bases). The CDR3 has 15 amino acids. Looked up from germline, CDR1 is SGDLS and CDR2 is YYNGEE. The germline V and J ends were trimmed by 3 bases and 5 bases, with 14 bases remaining between them. CDR3 loop: CASSGQQGWTGELFF. The CDR3, as DNA: TGTGCCAGCAGCGGTCAACAGGGATGGACCGGGGAGCTGTTTTTT.

This clone occurred a few times. This chain uses TRBV7-8 with TRBJ2-1, with TRBD2 matching 12 bases. The CDR3 has 16 residues. CDR1 SGHVS and CDR2 FQNEAQ come from the germline V gene. J gave up 9 bases and V 0 bases, and 6 bases lay outside the gene matches. The CDR3 region is CASSLASLAGGLEQFF. The CDR3 nucleotides are TGTGCCAGCAGCTTAGCGTCCCTAGCGGGGGGGCTTGAGCAGTTCTTC.

The CDR3 region has the DNA TGCGCCAGCAGCGACGGGACACTCAGCAATCAGCCCCAGCATTTT. This gives the protein CASSDGTLSNQPQHF. The rearrangement links TRBV5-1 to TRBJ1-5; TRBD1 is a possible D gene (6 bases). V was cut by 4 bases and J by 1 base, with 12 bases left in between. CDR3 length equals 15 residues. Germline V gene data show CDR1 as SGHRS and CDR2 as YFSETQ.

The J gene is TRBJ2-3, the V gene TRBV5-6; TRBD2 matches at 10 bases. Germline values: CDR1 SGHDT, CDR2 YYEEEE. The CDR3 runs to 18 residues. Trimming removed 1 base from V and 4 bases from J; junction bases left unmatched: 12. The DNA for the CDR3 is TGTGCCAGCAGCTTGTTGGGGTCGCTAGCGGGAGTTGCAGATACGCAGTATTTT. As protein: CASSLLGSLAGVADTQYF.

The chain recombines TRBV6-6 with TRBJ2-7; maybe TRBD2 (6 bases). V lost 5 bases, J lost 6 bases, and 14 bases lay in between. CDR1 and CDR2 (germline): MNHNY, SVGAGI (reference sequence). This CDR3 comprises 13 residues. DNA of the CDR3: TGTGCCAGCAGTCGGGAGCTAGGACGCGAGCAGTACTTC. The encoded protein is CASSRELGREQYF.

The chain employs TRBV7-9 and TRBJ2-1; TRBD1 matches 7 bases. V lost 2 bases to trimming and J lost 5 bases; unmatched junction nucleotides: 9. The length of the CDR3 is 16 residues. Germline assignment: CDR1 SEHNR and CDR2 FQNEAQ (reference sequence). CDR3: CASSLISTGINNEQFF. The CDR3 DNA is TGTGCCAGCAGCTTAATTTCGACAGGGATTAACAATGAGCAGTTCTTC. Based on the CDR3 plus reference TRBV7-9 and TRBJ2-1, the full variable domain is DTGVSQNPRHKITKRGQNVTFRCDPISEHNRLYWYRQTLGQGPEFLTYFQNEAQLEKSRLLSDRFSAERPKGSFSTLEIQRTEQGDSAMYLCASSLISTGINNEQFFGPGTRLTVL.

The rearrangement uses TRBV11-3 and TRBJ2-3, with TRBD2 identical over 9 bases. V gave up 4 bases and J gave up 5 bases; unmatched junction bases: 7. The CDR3 runs 15 residues. Germline V CDR1 and CDR2: SGHNT, YENEEA. The CDR3 region is CASSWRGGPLDTQYF. The CDR3 DNA is TGTGCCAGCAGCTGGCGGGGGGGCCCCTTAGATACGCAGTATTTT. Drawing the rest from reference TRBV11-3 and TRBJ2-3, the complete variable domain is EAGVVQSPRYKIIEKKQPVAFWCNPISGHNTLYWYLQNLGQGPELLIRYENEEAVDDSQLPKDRFSAERLKGVDSTLKIQPAELGDSAVYLCASSWRGGPLDTQYFGPGTRLTVL.

This clone was recorded a few times. The rearrangement uses TRBV19 and TRBJ2-2; 12 nucleotides match TRBD2. Germline-derived CDR1 and CDR2 are LNHDA and SQIVND (reference sequence). V trimming: 8 bases; J trimming: 0 bases; junction bases outside the gene matches: 4. The CDR3 extends over 16 amino acids. The CDR3, as DNA: TGTGCCAGTCGGACTAGCGGGACCTCGAACACCGGGGAGCTGTTTTTT. Encoded protein: CASRTSGTSNTGELFF.

The chain employs TRBV19 and TRBJ2-7, with D possibly matching TRBD1 (6 bases). The CDR3 covers 13 residues. Germline V lookup: CDR1 LNHDA, CDR2 SQIVND (reference sequence). The V gene lost 10 bases and the J gene lost 0 bases, with 13 bases spanning the gap. CDR3 nucleotides: TGTGCCACCTGGGACACCGACTCCTACGAGCAGTACTTC. This encodes CATWDTDSYEQYF.

V gene TRBV10-1 combines with J gene TRBJ1-2; TRBD1 matches 9 bases. Germline V gene lookup returns CDR1 WNHNN and CDR2 SYGVQD (reference sequence). This CDR3 is built from 14 residues. After removal of 4 bases from V and 6 bases from J, the junction contained 6 bases not matched to a gene. The CDR3 sequence is CASSAGQGGNGYTF. DNA for the CDR3: TGCGCCAGCAGTGCGGGACAGGGCGGGAATGGCTACACCTTC.

This clone was seen only once. The V call is TRBV5-1, the J call TRBJ2-3, with D unclear. The ends were cut back, 2 bases at V and 1 base at J, with 5 bases in the middle. CDR1 SGHRS and CDR2 YFSETQ come from the germline V gene. This CDR3 has 13 amino acids. The CDR3 DNA follows: TGCGCCAGCAGCTTTCCGGGCACAGATACGCAGTATTTT. It codes for CASSFPGTDTQYF.

A few counts support this clone. The CDR3 bases are TGCGCCAGCAGCCAAGGGGGACAGCTCTTGAACACCGGGGAGCTGTTTTTT. Translated, it gives CASSQGGQLLNTGELFF. The J gene is TRBJ2-2, the V gene TRBV4-1; 7 bases align to TRBD1. The CDR3 consists of 17 residues. CDR1 and CDR2 from the germline V gene are MGHRA and YSYEKL. J lost 1 base, V lost 1 base, and 6 bases had no gene match.

The chain has TRBV4-2 and TRBJ1-5, with unresolved D. V gave up 0 bases and J gave up 7 bases, with 16 bases separating them. This CDR3 contains 16 residues. Germline-derived CDR1 and CDR2 are LGHNA and YNFKEQ. CDR3 sequence reads: CASSQDRGLANQPQHF. Written as DNA, the CDR3 is TGTGCCAGCAGCCAAGATCGCGGTCTCGCCAACCAGCCCCAGCATTTT.

This sequence joins TRBV2 and TRBJ1-1, with D hard to call. This CDR3 region has 14 residues. Germline CDR1 reads SNHLY; CDR2 reads FYNNEI. Deletions cut 3 bases from V and 4 bases from J, with 12 bases between. The CDR3 here is CASSEATFGTEAFF. CDR3 DNA sequence: TGTGCCAGCAGTGAGGCCACCTTTGGCACTGAAGCTTTCTTT.

This chain connects TRBV11-2 to TRBJ2-7; 7 positions agree with TRBD2. With V trimmed by 5 bases and J by 6 bases, 13 bases remained unmatched. CDR3 length: 15 residues. Germline loops: CDR1 SGHAT, CDR2 FQNNGV. CDR3 nucleotides: TGTGCCAGCAGCCCCGCCGGGTGGGGGGGAAGCGAGCAGTACTTC. Its translation is CASSPAGWGGSEQYF.

The V and J genes are TRBV4-2 and TRBJ2-5; tentatively, D is TRBD1 (6 bases). The CDR3 loop spans 15 amino acids. Trimming took 3 bases from V and 5 from J, leaving 16 bases between them. Germline V gives CDR1 LGHNA, CDR2 YNFKEQ. DNA for the CDR3: TGTGCCAGCAGCCAGAGCCCGGTGAGGGGGGAGACCCAGTACTTC. Translation gives CASSQSPVRGETQYF.

The J gene is TRBJ1-2, the V gene TRBV19; D is undetermined. The V end was cut by 6 bases, the J end by 0 bases, with 14 bases between. The V gene's germline CDR1 is LNHDA and CDR2 SQIVND (reference sequence). The CDR3 consists of 15 residues. CDR3 loop: CASRPSATANYGYTF. The CDR3 DNA reads as TGTGCCAGTAGGCCCTCGGCCACAGCTAACTATGGCTACACCTTC.

This clone was seen a single time. This sequence joins TRBV7-2 and TRBJ1-1, with D perhaps matching TRBD1 (5 bases). The CDR3 consists of 11 residues. Germline values: CDR1 SGHTA, CDR2 FQGNSA. This CDR3 is CLPGGSTEAFF. CDR3 in DNA: TGTCTGCCGGGGGGGAGCACTGAAGCTTTCTTT. The full variable domain, with the rest looked up from reference TRBV7-2 and TRBJ1-1, is GAGVSQSPSNKVTEKGKDVELRCDPISGHTALYWYRQSLGQGLEFLIYFQGNSAPDKSGLPSDRFSAERTGGSVSTLTIQRTQQEDSAVYLCLPGGSTEAFFGQGTRLTVV.

J is TRBJ2-5 and V is TRBV9; 7 bases map to TRBD1. The J call is uncertain, as TRBJ2-7 better fits the DNA end. Germline assignment: CDR1 SGDLS and CDR2 YYNGEE. There are 15 residues in the CDR3. The CDR3 nucleotides are TGTGCCAGCAGCGTAGATGAGACAGGGCTCTACGAGCAGTACTTC. As protein: CASSVDETGLYEQYF.

A single count supports this clone. The chain joins TRBV19 to TRBJ1-4, with D perhaps TRBD1 (5 bases). The CDR3 consists of 13 residues. Trimming pared 4 bases from V and 8 bases from J, leaving 11 bases between. Germline V gene sequence: CDR1 LNHDA, CDR2 SQIVND (reference sequence). The CDR3 region is CASSTRGGEKLFF. The CDR3 nucleotides are TGTGCCAGTAGTACTCGCGGGGGAGAAAAACTGTTTTTT.

The chain joins TRBV11-2 to TRBJ2-7; TRBD2 aligns across 11 bases. Germline-derived CDR1 and CDR2 are SGHAT and FQNNGV. The CDR3 contains 16 residues. J was trimmed by 4 bases and V by 1 base; bases with no gene match: 6. CDR3 in amino acids: CASSLGTSGPMYEQYF. CDR3 bases: TGTGCCAGCAGCTTAGGGACTAGCGGGCCGATGTACGAGCAGTACTTC.

V gene TRBV11-3 combines with J gene TRBJ2-5; D is possibly TRBD2 (6 bases). Germline V gene sequence: CDR1 SGHNT, CDR2 YENEEA. The CDR3 covers 12 residues. The germline V and J ends were trimmed by 8 bases and 5 bases, with 12 bases remaining between them. Here the CDR3 reads CASQSGEETQYF. As DNA, the CDR3 is TGTGCCAGCCAATCGGGGGAGGAGACCCAGTACTTC. The whole variable domain, remainder taken from reference TRBV11-3 and TRBJ2-5, is EAGVVQSPRYKIIEKKQPVAFWCNPISGHNTLYWYLQNLGQGPELLIRYENEEAVDDSQLPKDRFSAERLKGVDSTLKIQPAELGDSAVYLCASQSGEETQYFGPGTRLLVL.

This rearrangement joins TRBV5-1 to TRBJ2-1, with TRBD2 identical over 8 bases. Per the germline V gene, CDR1 is SGHRS and CDR2 is YFSETQ. Trimming cost V 4 bases and J 0 bases; bases outside gene matches: 3. The CDR3 has 15 amino acids. CDR3 bases: TGCGCCAGCAGCCACAGCGGGAGCTCCTACAATGAGCAGTTCTTC. This gives the protein CASSHSGSSYNEQFF.

This clone was seen a single time. V usage is TRBV7-2 and J usage is TRBJ1-5; 7 bases map to TRBD1. Germline V gene lookup returns CDR1 SGHTA and CDR2 FQGNSA. Trimming removed 6 bases from V and 3 bases from J; junction bases left unmatched: 8. CDR3 size: 15 residues. In DNA, the CDR3 is TGTGCCAGCAGTTTCACCGGGACAGTCAATCAGCCCCAGCATTTT. Translating it yields CASSFTGTVNQPQHF. Based on the CDR3 plus reference TRBV7-2 and TRBJ1-5, the full variable domain is GAGVSQSPSNKVTEKGKDVELRCDPISGHTALYWYRQSLGQGLEFLIYFQGNSAPDKSGLPSDRFSAERTGGSVSTLTIQRTQQEDSAVYLCASSFTGTVNQPQHFGDGTRLSIL.

The chain joins TRBV18 to TRBJ1-1; D gene unclear. The CDR3 extends over 14 amino acids. The ends were cut back, 6 bases at V and 1 base at J, with 12 bases in the middle. The germline gives CDR1 KGHSH, CDR2 LQKENI. The CDR3 bases are TGTGCCAGCTCCCAAAGACATGGGAACACTGAAGCTTTCTTT. Its translation: CASSQRHGNTEAFF.

This clone was seen once. The chain carries TRBV15 and TRBJ2-1, with D possibly TRBD2 on 6 matching bases. Trimming took off 1 base at V and 6 bases at J, with 19 bases between the two ends. There are 17 residues in the CDR3. Per germline, CDR1 LNHNV and CDR2 YYDKDF (reference sequence). This CDR3 is CATSRAQEPGDGNEQFF. The CDR3 bases are TGTGCCACCAGCAGAGCCCAGGAACCGGGAGATGGCAATGAGCAGTTCTTC.

CDR3 sequence (DNA): TGTGCCAGCTCACCACCGTTAGGTGGGACTAGCGGGAGGTTCACAGATACGCAGTATTTT. Translation gives CASSPPLGGTSGRFTDTQYF. The chain combines TRBV18 with TRBJ2-3; 15 bases match TRBD2. The CDR3 is 20 residues long. V shed 0 bases and J 2 bases; nucleotides not matched to a gene: 9. Germline lookup yields CDR1 KGHSH and CDR2 LQKENI.

Note on this clone: Other DNA sequences in the sample encode the same CDR3. The chain has TRBV6-5 and TRBJ2-5, with D maybe TRBD2 (5 bases). Germline V gives CDR1 MNHEY, CDR2 SVGAGI. The V and J ends lost 0 bases and 4 bases respectively, with 12 bases between them. This CDR3 has 15 amino acids. The CDR3 region is CASSYSVGVGETQYF. In DNA form, the CDR3 reads TGTGCCAGCAGTTACTCGGTGGGAGTAGGAGAGACCCAGTACTTC.

The gene calls are TRBV4-1 and TRBJ2-7, with a weak D call TRBD2 (6 bases). Germline V gene data show CDR1 as MGHRA and CDR2 as YSYEKL. This CDR3 is built from 15 residues. V gave up 3 bases and J gave up 0 bases, with 12 bases separating them. CDR3 loop: CASSHSDGSSYEQYF. The DNA of the CDR3 is TGCGCCAGCAGCCATTCGGACGGGAGCTCCTACGAGCAGTACTTC.

This clone was observed a single time. The rearrangement links TRBV7-2 to TRBJ2-1, with TRBD2 identical over 8 bases. V gave up 0 bases and J gave up 0 bases; unmatched junction bases: 7. The CDR3 loop spans 18 amino acids. Germline CDR1 is SGHTA and CDR2 is FQGNSA. The CDR3 DNA reads TGTGCCAGCAGCTTAGCGGGGGGTAGCGGGGTCTCCTACAATGAGCAGTTCTTC. Protein: CASSLAGGSGVSYNEQFF.